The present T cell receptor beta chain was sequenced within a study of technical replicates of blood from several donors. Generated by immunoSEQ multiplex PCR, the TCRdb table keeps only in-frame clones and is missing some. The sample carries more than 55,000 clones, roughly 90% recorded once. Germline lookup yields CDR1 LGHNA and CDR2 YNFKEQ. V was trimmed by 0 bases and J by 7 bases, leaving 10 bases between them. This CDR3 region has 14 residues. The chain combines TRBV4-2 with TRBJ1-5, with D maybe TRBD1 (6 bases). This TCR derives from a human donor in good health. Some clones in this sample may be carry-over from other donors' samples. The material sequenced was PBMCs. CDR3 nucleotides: TGTGCCAGCAGCCAAGAACAGGGAATACAGCCCCAGCATTTT. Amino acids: CASSQEQGIQPQHF.